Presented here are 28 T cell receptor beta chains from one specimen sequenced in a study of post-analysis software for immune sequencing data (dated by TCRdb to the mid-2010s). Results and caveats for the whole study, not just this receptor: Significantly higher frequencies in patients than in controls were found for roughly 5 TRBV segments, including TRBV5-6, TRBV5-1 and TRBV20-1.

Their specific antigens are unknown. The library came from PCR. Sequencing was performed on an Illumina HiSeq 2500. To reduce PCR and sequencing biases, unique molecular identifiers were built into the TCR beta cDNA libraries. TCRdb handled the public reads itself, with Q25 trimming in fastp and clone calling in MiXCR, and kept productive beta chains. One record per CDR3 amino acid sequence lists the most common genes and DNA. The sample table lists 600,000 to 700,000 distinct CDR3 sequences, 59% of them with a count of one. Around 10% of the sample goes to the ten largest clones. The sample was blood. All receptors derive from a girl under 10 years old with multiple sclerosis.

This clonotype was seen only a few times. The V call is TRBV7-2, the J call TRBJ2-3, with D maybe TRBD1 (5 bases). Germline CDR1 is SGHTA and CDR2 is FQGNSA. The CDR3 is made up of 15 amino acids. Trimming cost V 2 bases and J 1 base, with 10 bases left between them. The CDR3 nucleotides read TGTGCCAGCAGCTTATGGGGCGGACGCACAGATACGCAGTATTTT. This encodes CASSLWGGRTDTQYF. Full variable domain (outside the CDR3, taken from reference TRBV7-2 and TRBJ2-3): GAGVSQSPSNKVTEKGKDVELRCDPISGHTALYWYRQSLGQGLEFLIYFQGNSAPDKSGLPSDRFSAERTGGSVSTLTIQRTQQEDSAVYLCASSLWGGRTDTQYFGPGTRLTVL.

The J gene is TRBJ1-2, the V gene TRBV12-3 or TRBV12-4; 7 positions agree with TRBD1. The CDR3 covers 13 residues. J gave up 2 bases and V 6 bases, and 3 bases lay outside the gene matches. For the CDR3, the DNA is TGTGCCAGCAGACCACAGGGGAACTATGGCTACACCTTC. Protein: CASRPQGNYGYTF.

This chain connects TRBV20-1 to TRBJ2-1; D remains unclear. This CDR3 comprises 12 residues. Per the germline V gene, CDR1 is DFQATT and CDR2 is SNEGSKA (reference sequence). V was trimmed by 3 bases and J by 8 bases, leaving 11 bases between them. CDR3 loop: CSASPTKDEQFF. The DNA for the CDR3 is TGCAGTGCTAGCCCTACGAAGGATGAGCAGTTCTTC.

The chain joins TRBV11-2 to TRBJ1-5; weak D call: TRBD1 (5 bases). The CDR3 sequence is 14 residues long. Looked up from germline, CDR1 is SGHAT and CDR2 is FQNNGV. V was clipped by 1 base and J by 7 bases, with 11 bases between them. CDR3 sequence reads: CASSLAREGQPQHF. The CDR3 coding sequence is TGTGCCAGCAGCTTAGCCAGGGAGGGGCAGCCCCAGCATTTT.

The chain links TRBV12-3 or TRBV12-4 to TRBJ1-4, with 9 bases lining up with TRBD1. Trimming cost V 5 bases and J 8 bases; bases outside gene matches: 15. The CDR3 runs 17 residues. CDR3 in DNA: TGTGCCAGCAGTCCAAGGTGGGGACAGGGTCGATCCGAAAAACTGTTTTTT. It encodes CASSPRWGQGRSEKLFF.

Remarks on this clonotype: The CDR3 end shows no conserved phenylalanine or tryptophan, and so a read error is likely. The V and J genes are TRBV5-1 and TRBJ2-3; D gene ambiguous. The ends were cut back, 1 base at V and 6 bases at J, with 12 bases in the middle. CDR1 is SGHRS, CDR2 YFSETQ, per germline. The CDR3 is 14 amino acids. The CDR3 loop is CASSLLTLGDTQYC. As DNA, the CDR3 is TGCGCCAGCAGCTTGTTGACGTTAGGGGATACGCAGTATTGT.

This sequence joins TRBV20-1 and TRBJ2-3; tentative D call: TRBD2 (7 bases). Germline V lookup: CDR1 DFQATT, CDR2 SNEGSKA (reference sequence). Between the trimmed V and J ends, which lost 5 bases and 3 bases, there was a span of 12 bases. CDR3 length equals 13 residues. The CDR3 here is CSADRGATDTQYF. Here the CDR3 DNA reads TGCAGTGCTGACCGGGGGGCGACAGATACGCAGTATTTT.

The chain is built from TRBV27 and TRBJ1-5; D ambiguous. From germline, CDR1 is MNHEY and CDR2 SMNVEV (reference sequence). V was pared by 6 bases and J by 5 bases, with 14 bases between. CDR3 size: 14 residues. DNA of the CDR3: TGTGCCAGCAGCCTCGGGTCAAATCATCAGCCCCAGCATTTT. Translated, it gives CASSLGSNHQPQHF.

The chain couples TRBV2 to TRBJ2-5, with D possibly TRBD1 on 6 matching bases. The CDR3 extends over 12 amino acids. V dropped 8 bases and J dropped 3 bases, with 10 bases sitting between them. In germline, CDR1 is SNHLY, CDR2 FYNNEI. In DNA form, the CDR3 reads TGTGCCAGCCTACGGACAGAAGAGACCCAGTACTTC. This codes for CASLRTEETQYF.

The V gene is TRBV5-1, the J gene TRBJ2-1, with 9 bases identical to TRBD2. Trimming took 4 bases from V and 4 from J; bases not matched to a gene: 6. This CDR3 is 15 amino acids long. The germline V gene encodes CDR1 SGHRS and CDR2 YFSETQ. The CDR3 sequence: CASSPIAGDYNEQFF. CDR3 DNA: TGCGCCAGCAGCCCAATAGCGGGGGATTACAATGAGCAGTTCTTC.

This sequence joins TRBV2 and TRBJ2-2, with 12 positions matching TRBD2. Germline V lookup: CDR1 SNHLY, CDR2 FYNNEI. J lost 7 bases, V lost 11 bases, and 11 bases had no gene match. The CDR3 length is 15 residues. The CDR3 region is CAGRTSGGPHGELFF. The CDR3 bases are TGTGCCGGAAGAACTAGCGGGGGGCCCCACGGGGAGCTGTTTTTT.

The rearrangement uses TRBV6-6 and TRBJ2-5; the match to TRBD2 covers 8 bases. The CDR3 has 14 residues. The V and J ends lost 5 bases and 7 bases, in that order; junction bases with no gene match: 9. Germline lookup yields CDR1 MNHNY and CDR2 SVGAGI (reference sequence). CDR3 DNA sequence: TGTGCCAGCAGTCCTGGTTCGGGGGGGGTGACCCAGTACTTC. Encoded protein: CASSPGSGGVTQYF.

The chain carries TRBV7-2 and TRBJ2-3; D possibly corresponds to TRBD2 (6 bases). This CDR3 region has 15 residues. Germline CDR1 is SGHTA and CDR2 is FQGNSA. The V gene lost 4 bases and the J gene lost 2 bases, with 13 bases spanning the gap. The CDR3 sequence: CASSSLGLSTDTQYF. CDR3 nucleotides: TGTGCCAGCAGCTCCCTGGGACTTTCCACAGATACGCAGTATTTT.

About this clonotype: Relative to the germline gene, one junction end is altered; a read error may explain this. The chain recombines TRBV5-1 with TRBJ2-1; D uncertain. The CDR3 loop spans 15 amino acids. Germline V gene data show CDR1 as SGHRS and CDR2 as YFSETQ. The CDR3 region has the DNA TGCGCCAGCAGCTTGGGAGGAAGCTCCTACAATGAGCGGTTCTTC. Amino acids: CASSLGGSSYNERFF. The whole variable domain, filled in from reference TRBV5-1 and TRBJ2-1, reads KAGVTQTPRYLIKTRGQQVTLSCSPISGHRSVSWYQQTPGQGLQFLFEYFSETQRNKGNFPGRFSGRQFSNSRSEMNVSTLELGDSALYLCASSLGGSSYNERFFGPGTRLTVL.

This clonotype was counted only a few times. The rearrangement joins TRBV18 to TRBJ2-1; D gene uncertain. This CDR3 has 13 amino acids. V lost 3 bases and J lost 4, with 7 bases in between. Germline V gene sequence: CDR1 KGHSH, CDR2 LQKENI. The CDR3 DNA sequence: TGTGCCAGCTCACCTAACGGATACAATGAGCAGTTCTTC. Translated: CASSPNGYNEQFF. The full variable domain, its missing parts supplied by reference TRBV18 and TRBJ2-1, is NAGVMQNPRHLVRRRGQEARLRCSPMKGHSHVYWYRQLPEEGLKFMVYLQKENIIDESGMPKERFSAEFPKEGPSILRIQQVVRGDSAAYFCASSPNGYNEQFFGPGTRLTVL.

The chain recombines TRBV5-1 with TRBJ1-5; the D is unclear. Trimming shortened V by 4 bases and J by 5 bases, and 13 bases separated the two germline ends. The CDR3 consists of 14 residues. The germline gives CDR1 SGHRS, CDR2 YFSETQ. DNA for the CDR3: TGCGCCAGCAGCGATGGGCTTGGTGATCAGCCCCAGCATTTT. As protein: CASSDGLGDQPQHF.

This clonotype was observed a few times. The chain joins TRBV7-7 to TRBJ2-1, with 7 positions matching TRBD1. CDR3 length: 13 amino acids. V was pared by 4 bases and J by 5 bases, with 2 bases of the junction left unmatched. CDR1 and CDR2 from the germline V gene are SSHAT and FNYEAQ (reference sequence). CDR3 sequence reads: CASSWDRNNEQFF. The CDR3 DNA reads TGTGCCAGCAGCTGGGACAGAAACAATGAGCAGTTCTTC.

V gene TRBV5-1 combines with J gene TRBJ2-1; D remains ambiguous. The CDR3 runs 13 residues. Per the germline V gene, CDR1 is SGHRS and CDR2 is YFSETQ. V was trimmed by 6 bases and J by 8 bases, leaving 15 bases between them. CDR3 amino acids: CASKASGRDEQFF. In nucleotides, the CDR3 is TGCGCCAGCAAAGCTTCCGGTAGGGATGAGCAGTTCTTC.

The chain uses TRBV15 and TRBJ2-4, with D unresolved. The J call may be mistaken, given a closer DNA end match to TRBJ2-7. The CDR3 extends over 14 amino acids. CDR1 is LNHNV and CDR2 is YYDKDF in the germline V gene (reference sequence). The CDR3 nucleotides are TGTGCCACCAGCAGAGATCGAGTGGTATACGAGCAGTACTTC. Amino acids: CATSRDRVVYEQYF.

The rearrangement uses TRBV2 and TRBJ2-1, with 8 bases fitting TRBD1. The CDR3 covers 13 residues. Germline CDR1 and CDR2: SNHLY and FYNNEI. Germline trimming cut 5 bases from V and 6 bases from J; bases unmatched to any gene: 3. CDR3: CASSPDRANEQFF. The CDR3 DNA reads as TGTGCCAGCAGTCCGGACAGGGCCAATGAGCAGTTCTTC.

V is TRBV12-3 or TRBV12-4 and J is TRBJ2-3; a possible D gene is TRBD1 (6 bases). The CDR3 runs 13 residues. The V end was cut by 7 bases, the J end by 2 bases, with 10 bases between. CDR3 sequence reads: CASNRDHTDTQYF. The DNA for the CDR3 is TGTGCCAGCAACAGGGACCACACAGATACGCAGTATTTT.

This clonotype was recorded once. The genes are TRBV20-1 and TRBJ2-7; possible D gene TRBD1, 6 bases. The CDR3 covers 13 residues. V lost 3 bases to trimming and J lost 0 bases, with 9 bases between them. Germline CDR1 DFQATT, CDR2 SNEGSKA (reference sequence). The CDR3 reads CSARTGLSYEQYF. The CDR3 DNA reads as TGCAGTGCTAGGACAGGCCTCTCCTACGAGCAGTACTTC.

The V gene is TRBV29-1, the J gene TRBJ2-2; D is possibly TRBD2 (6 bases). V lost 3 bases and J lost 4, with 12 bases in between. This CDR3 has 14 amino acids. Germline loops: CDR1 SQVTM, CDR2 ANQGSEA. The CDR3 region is CSVESATSTGELFF. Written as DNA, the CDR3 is TGCAGCGTTGAGTCTGCGACTAGCACCGGGGAGCTGTTTTTT.

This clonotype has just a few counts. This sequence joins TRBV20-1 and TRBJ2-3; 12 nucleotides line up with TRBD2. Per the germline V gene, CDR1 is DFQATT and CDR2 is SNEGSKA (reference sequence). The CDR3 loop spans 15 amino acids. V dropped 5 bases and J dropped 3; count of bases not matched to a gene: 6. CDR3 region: CSARPGTSGTDTQYF. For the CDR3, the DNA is TGCAGTGCTCGCCCCGGGACTAGCGGGACAGATACGCAGTATTTT.

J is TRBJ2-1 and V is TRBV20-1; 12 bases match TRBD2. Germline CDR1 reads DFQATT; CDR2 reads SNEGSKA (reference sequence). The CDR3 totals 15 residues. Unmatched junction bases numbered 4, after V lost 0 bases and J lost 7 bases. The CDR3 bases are TGCAGTGCTAGAGATGCGCTAGCGGGGGGGAATGAGCAGTTCTTC. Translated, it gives CSARDALAGGNEQFF.

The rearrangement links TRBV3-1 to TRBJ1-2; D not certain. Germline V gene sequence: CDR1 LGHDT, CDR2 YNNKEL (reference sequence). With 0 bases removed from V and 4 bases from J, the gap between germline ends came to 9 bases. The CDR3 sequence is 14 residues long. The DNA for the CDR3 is TGTGCCAGCAGCCAAGATCGGAGCGGCTATGGCTACACCTTC. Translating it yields CASSQDRSGYGYTF.

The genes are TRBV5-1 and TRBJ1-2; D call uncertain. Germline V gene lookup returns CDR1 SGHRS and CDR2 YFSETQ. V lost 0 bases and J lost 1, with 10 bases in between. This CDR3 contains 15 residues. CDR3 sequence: CASSLEDGINYGYTF. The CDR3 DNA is TGCGCCAGCAGCTTGGAAGACGGAATTAACTATGGCTACACCTTC.

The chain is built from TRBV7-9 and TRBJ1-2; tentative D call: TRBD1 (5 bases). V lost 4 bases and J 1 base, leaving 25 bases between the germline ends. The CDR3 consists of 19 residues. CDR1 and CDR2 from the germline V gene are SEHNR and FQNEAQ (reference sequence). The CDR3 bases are TGTGCCAGCAGCTCTATACCCGGGGCCAAAGTTTCCTATAACTATGGCTACACCTTC. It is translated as CASSSIPGAKVSYNYGYTF.